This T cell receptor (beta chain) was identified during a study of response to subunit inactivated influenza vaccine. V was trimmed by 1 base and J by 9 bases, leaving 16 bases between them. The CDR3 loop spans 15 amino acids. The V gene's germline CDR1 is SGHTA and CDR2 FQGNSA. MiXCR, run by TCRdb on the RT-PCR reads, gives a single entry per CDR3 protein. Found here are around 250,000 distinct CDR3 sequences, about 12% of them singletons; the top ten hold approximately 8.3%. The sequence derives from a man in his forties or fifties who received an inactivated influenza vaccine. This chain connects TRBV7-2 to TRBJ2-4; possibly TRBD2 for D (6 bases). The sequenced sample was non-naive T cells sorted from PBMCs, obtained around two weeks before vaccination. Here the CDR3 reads CASSLGSGAMGIQYF. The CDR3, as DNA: TGTGCCAGCAGCTTAGGGTCGGGAGCGATGGGCATTCAGTACTTC.